The TCR beta chain described here comes from a study of neurological immune-mediated disorders. The unsorted libraries were prepared from 2 million PBMCs (stored at -80 C). After removal of 6 bases from V and 4 bases from J, the junction contained 21 bases not matched to a gene. The CDR3 covers 19 residues. Germline lookup yields CDR1 MNHNS and CDR2 SASEGT. A single record per CDR3 protein comes from TCRdb applying MiXCR to the 5' RACE reads. The sample records 72,000 or so distinct CDR3 sequences, 15% to 20% being singletons. This clonotype was counted many times. Material for sequencing was PBMCs. The chain combines TRBV6-1 with TRBJ1-1, with 9 bases identical to TRBD1. This TCR was sampled from a woman between 35 and 50 years old in good health. CDR3 loop: CASSTFPGTGSYISTEAFF. CDR3 in DNA: TGTGCCAGCAGCACGTTTCCCGGGACAGGGAGTTATATTAGCACTGAAGCTTTCTTT.